This T cell receptor beta chain was sequenced during a study of a mutant IDH1 vaccine in newly diagnosed glioma (dated by TCRdb to 2020 to 2022). Describing the broader study: Vaccination was initiated 4-6 weeks after radiotherapy alone, or concurrently with temozolomide cycles in the chemotherapy-containing groups. Peripheral blood was drawn at six visits: V03 (baseline), V05, V07, V10, V12 and V13. Visit V12 was the week-35 safety follow-up and visit V13 was the week-47 end of study. Longitudinal TCRB deep sequencing was done for 25 treated patients, wherever samples were available for exploratory analyses. The roughly 34 treated patients were 62.5% male and roughly 40% female, with a mean age of around 40 years. Before enrollment, patients had received standard therapy of radiotherapy alone, temozolomide alone, or radiochemotherapy with temozolomide; most received the combination.

Receptors were amplified or captured by the immunoSEQ multiplex PCR assay. Rearranged TCR beta chain sequences were amplified with the hsTCRB Kit following the manufacturer's protocol. An Illumina MiSeq was used to sequence the TCRB libraries. Under the source paper's analysis protocol: The proprietary platform of the kit vendor was used for demultiplexing, trimming and gene mapping. Entries here come from immuneACCESS through TCRdb and include only in-frame sequences with V and J called. Some clones fail to appear in such tables; in the studies checked, an unresolved V gene covers under half of the shortfall, and the cause of the remainder is unknown. D and trimming were read from the DNA, whereas the V and J calls and clone size are those reported in that table. The sample has 10,000 to 15,000 clones on record, roughly four fifths of them singletons. The ten largest clones represent 3.5% to 5% of the sample.

Paper-wide results and their limitations: No apparent relationship was observed between pseudoprogression and alterations in the top peripheral T cell clonotypes detected by TCRB sequencing. Selection of PBMC samples for TCRB deep sequencing was based on availability. Across multiple MHC alleles, vaccine-induced immune responses were seen in just over 90% of patients. The authors noted that analyses of patient blood samples could not be reproduced because of sample limitations.

In the case of this clone: There is no known antigen for this receptor. No quality values exist for individual bases; no much larger clone is one base distant.

This specimen's time point label, interpreted: week 47, end of study. Each vaccine dose was 300 ug of a 20-mer mutant IDH1 peptide in Montanide, given subcutaneously with topical imiquimod. Patients received eight vaccinations in weeks 1, 3, 5, 7, 11, 15, 19 and 23, corresponding to visits V03 through V10. All donors had newly diagnosed IDH1-mutant astrocytomas of WHO grade 3 or 4 that showed loss of nuclear ATRX. The samples were drawn from NOA16, a multicentre, single-arm, open-label phase I trial in Germany that tested a mutant IDH1 peptide vaccine in humans for the first time. Genomic DNA for TCRB sequencing was extracted from EDTA blood using the DNeasy Blood and Tissue Kit. Via the germline V gene, CDR1 is SGHDT and CDR2 YYEEEE. Counted from cysteine to phenylalanine, this CDR3 has 13 amino acids. The kept DNA is CDR3 alone, 39 bases in frame from the first base. Trimming costs V 0 bases and J 1 base, and their ends lie 4 bases apart.

This chain is built from TRBV5-6 and TRBJ1-1; the D segment cannot be called with confidence. This clonotype originated in a woman in her thirties or forties with glioma. The sequences come from PBMCs, collected from a glioma patient whose treatment included an IDH1 peptide vaccine. The CDR3 region reads CASSLEWNTEAFF. The DNA sequence is as follows: TGTGCCAGCAGCTTGGAATGGAACACTGAAGCTTTCTTT.